What follows are 24 T cell receptor beta chains derived from one specimen sequenced in a study of T cells in Graves' hyperthyroidism and ophthalmopathy. RNA transcripts were the template for amplifying TCR beta CDR3 regions. A first-round RT-PCR of the TCR CDR3 used the HTBI primer set. TCRdb re-called the multiplex PCR reads with MiXCR, one entry per CDR3 protein. Of about 290,000 distinct CDR3 sequences in the sample, roughly a fifth were seen once. Sequenced material: blood. The receptors shown here come from a man aged 50 to 60 with Graves' ophthalmopathy.

This clonotype came up many times. CDR3 coding DNA: TGTGCCACCAGTGATTCAACTAGCGGGGTGGCAGATACGCAGTATTTT. Protein sequence: CATSDSTSGVADTQYF. The chain joins TRBV24-1 to TRBJ2-3; TRBD2 matches 10 bases. Trimming cost V 2 bases and J 4 bases; bases outside gene matches: 5. Looked up from germline, CDR1 is KGHDR and CDR2 is SFDVKD. The CDR3 is 16 residues long.

This clonotype was observed many times. The chain links TRBV20-1 to TRBJ2-1; perhaps TRBD2 as D (5 bases). This CDR3 has 15 residues. The germline V gene has CDR1 DFQATT and CDR2 SNEGSKA (reference sequence). V was trimmed by 0 bases and J by 7 bases, leaving 16 bases between them. CDR3 protein: CSARDLADGLNEQFF. DNA of the CDR3: TGCAGTGCTAGAGACCTAGCCGATGGGCTTAATGAGCAGTTCTTC.

This clonotype occurred once. The genes are TRBV25-1 and TRBJ1-1; D call uncertain. Trimming shortened V by 4 bases and J by 0 bases, and 12 bases separated the two germline ends. This CDR3 has 15 residues. Germline assignment: CDR1 MGHDK and CDR2 SYGVNS. The CDR3 nucleotides are TGTGCCAGCAGTGCATTCGACGGGGTGAACACTGAAGCTTTCTTT. The encoded protein is CASSAFDGVNTEAFF.

This clonotype has at least ten counts. V is TRBV20-1 and J is TRBJ2-5; 8 bases fit TRBD2. The germline CDR1 and CDR2 sequences are DFQATT and SNEGSKA (reference sequence). Trimming removed 0 bases from V and 5 bases from J; junction bases left unmatched: 8. CDR3 size: 15 residues. The CDR3 DNA reads TGCAGTGCTAGAGATGTGGGACTAGGCTGGGAGACCCAGTACTTC. Protein sequence: CSARDVGLGWETQYF.

The table lists this clonotype with many counts. The chain recombines TRBV20-1 with TRBJ2-7; 8 nucleotides agree with TRBD2. Germline assignment: CDR1 DFQATT and CDR2 SNEGSKA (reference sequence). Trimming cost V 2 bases and J 2 bases; bases outside gene matches: 8. This CDR3 has 15 residues. The CDR3 sequence is CSARRREGHAYEQYF. CDR3 DNA: TGCAGTGCTAGAAGACGGGAGGGCCACGCCTACGAGCAGTACTTC.

This clonotype turned up a few times. CDR3 region: CAPPGRTEAFF. The CDR3 DNA reads as TGTGCCCCCCCGGGGCGGACAGAAGCTTTCTTT. The V and J genes are TRBV30 and TRBJ1-1; TRBD1 is a possible D gene (5 bases). Germline V gene data show CDR1 as GTSNPN and CDR2 as SVGIG (reference sequence). V was cut by 8 bases and J by 8 bases, with 15 bases left in between. This CDR3 contains 11 residues.

This clonotype was counted between two and nine times. A read error may explain this, as a much larger clone is one base away. The chain joins TRBV5-1 to TRBJ2-7; D gene ambiguous. V was clipped by 0 bases and J by 6 bases, with 7 bases between them. Germline V gene lookup returns CDR1 SGHRS and CDR2 YFSETQ. CDR3 length equals 12 residues. As DNA, the CDR3 is TGCGCCAGCAGCTTGGGTCCAGCCGAGCAGTACTTC. Encoded protein: CASSLGPAEQYF.

This clonotype was counted many times. V and J are TRBV6-2 or TRBV6-3 and TRBJ2-7; D not certain. Germline V lookup: CDR1 MNHEY, CDR2 SVGEGT. The CDR3 has 13 residues. Deletions cut 6 bases from V and 1 base from J, with 10 bases between. The CDR3 DNA reads as TGTGCCAGCAGCTATACTGTTTCCTACGAGCAGTACTTC. Protein: CASSYTVSYEQYF.

This chain connects TRBV9 to TRBJ1-2; D unresolved. V dropped 2 bases and J dropped 5 bases, with 7 bases sitting between them. CDR3 size: 12 residues. Germline CDR1 reads SGDLS; CDR2 reads YYNGEE. This chain's CDR3 is CASSVGRYGYTF. In DNA form, the CDR3 reads TGTGCCAGCAGCGTTGGGAGGTATGGCTACACCTTC. The entire variable domain, with the rest obtained from reference TRBV9 and TRBJ1-2, is as follows: DSGVTQTPKHLITATGQRVTLRCSPRSGDLSVYWYQQSLDQGLQFLIQYYNGEERAKGNILERFSAQQFPDLHSELNLSSLELGDSALYFCASSVGRYGYTFGSGTRLTVV.

This rearrangement joins TRBV12-3 or TRBV12-4 to TRBJ1-1; TRBD1 matches 10 bases. J gave up 1 base and V 5 bases, and 1 base lay outside the gene matches. This CDR3 has 14 residues. CDR3 in amino acids: CASSRQGANTEAFF. As DNA, the CDR3 is TGTGCCAGCAGTCGACAGGGGGCGAACACTGAAGCTTTCTTT.

Details on this clonotype: The junction does not match germline at one end; this may be a read error. V gene TRBV2 combines with J gene TRBJ2-3; weak D call: TRBD2 (5 bases). CDR3 size: 14 residues. Germline V CDR1 and CDR2: SNHLY, FYNNEI. The DNA for the CDR3 is TGCGCCAGCGACTCGTGGGAGAGCACAGATACGCAGTATTTT. It codes for CASDSWESTDTQYF.

In this sample, this clonotype turned up many times. The chain recombines TRBV5-1 with TRBJ2-7, with D tentatively TRBD1 (6 bases). The CDR3 consists of 16 residues. Trimming left V 4 bases short and J 0 bases short, with 17 bases between. The V gene's germline CDR1 is SGHRS and CDR2 YFSETQ. CDR3 loop: CASSPSDRQTSYEQYF. Here the CDR3 DNA reads TGCGCCAGCAGCCCATCTGACAGGCAAACCTCCTACGAGCAGTACTTC.

Many counts were recorded for this clonotype. The V gene is TRBV7-3, the J gene TRBJ2-1; D ambiguous. The CDR3 is 13 residues long. CDR1 is SGHTA, CDR2 FQGTGA, per germline. V dropped 4 bases and J dropped 1 base, with 5 bases sitting between them. CDR3 DNA sequence: TGTGCCAGCAGCTCGACATCCTACAATGAGCAGTTCTTC. Residues: CASSSTSYNEQFF.

The chain combines TRBV15 with TRBJ2-7, with 8 nucleotides matching TRBD2. The CDR3 runs to 15 residues. The V and J ends lost 5 bases and 0 bases, in that order; junction bases with no gene match: 6. Germline loops: CDR1 LNHNV, CDR2 YYDKDF (reference sequence). CDR3 amino acids: CATSSPGTSSYEQYF. CDR3 nucleotide sequence: TGTGCCACCAGCTCCCCCGGGACTAGCTCCTACGAGCAGTACTTC.

J is TRBJ2-1 and V is TRBV7-8; D is uncertain. Per germline, CDR1 SGHVS and CDR2 FQNEAQ. CDR3 length equals 13 residues. V was clipped by 2 bases and J by 8 bases, with 10 bases between them. CDR3 loop: CASSLPARDEQFF. The CDR3 region has the DNA TGTGCCAGCAGCTTACCAGCTAGAGATGAGCAGTTCTTC.

Here the CDR3 reads CASSTRTDTGELFF. The CDR3 bases are TGCGCCAGCAGCACGCGGACGGACACCGGGGAGCTGTTTTTT. The chain uses TRBV5-1 and TRBJ2-2; D call uncertain. V was clipped by 4 bases and J by 3 bases, with 10 bases between them. The CDR3 is 14 residues long. The V gene's germline CDR1 is SGHRS and CDR2 YFSETQ. Drawing the rest from reference TRBV5-1 and TRBJ2-2, the complete variable domain is KAGVTQTPRYLIKTRGQQVTLSCSPISGHRSVSWYQQTPGQGLQFLFEYFSETQRNKGNFPGRFSGRQFSNSRSEMNVSTLELGDSALYLCASSTRTDTGELFFGEGSRLTVL.

The chain links TRBV9 to TRBJ1-5; 7 bases fit TRBD1. CDR3 length: 15 amino acids. Germline V gene data show CDR1 as SGDLS and CDR2 as YYNGEE. The V gene end was trimmed by 3 bases and the J gene end by 4 bases; junction bases not matched to a gene: 7. CDR3 region: CASSAAGTANQPQHF. CDR3 nucleotides: TGTGCCAGCAGCGCTGCCGGGACAGCGAATCAGCCCCAGCATTTT.

This clonotype has more than one count but fewer than ten. The V and J genes are TRBV25-1 and TRBJ1-4; 7 bases agree with TRBD1. The CDR3 has 15 amino acids. Trimming cost V 4 bases and J 5 bases; bases outside gene matches: 7. The germline gives CDR1 MGHDK, CDR2 SYGVNS. The CDR3 DNA sequence: TGTGCCAGCAGTGCACCGACAGGGATGAATGAAAAACTGTTTTTT. It specifies CASSAPTGMNEKLFF.

This rearrangement joins TRBV2 to TRBJ2-3, with TRBD2 matching 7 bases. The CDR3 is 15 residues long. CDR1 and CDR2 from the germline V gene are SNHLY and FYNNEI. With V trimmed by 2 bases and J by 2 bases, 4 bases remained unmatched. CDR3 residues: CASSELAEITDTQYF. The CDR3 region has the DNA TGTGCCAGCAGTGAACTAGCGGAAATCACAGATACGCAGTATTTT.

This clonotype was detected a few times. The chain uses TRBV9 and TRBJ2-7, with 7 bases lining up with TRBD1. V dropped 3 bases and J dropped 1; count of bases not matched to a gene: 1. This CDR3 region has 13 residues. The germline CDR1 and CDR2 sequences are SGDLS and YYNGEE. CDR3 bases: TGTGCCAGCAGCGGACAGGGATCCTACGAGCAGTACTTC. Encoded protein: CASSGQGSYEQYF.

This clonotype was counted a few times. The chain links TRBV20-1 to TRBJ2-1; D might be TRBD2 (6 bases). V shed 1 base and J shed 4 bases, with 14 bases lying between them. This CDR3 has 15 amino acids. The germline V gene encodes CDR1 DFQATT and CDR2 SNEGSKA (reference sequence). CDR3: CSARVRQGGYNEQFF. The CDR3 coding sequence is TGCAGTGCTAGAGTCCGTCAGGGAGGATACAATGAGCAGTTCTTC.

This clonotype was detected ten times or more. This chain links TRBV7-9 with TRBJ1-1, with D hard to call. Trimming stripped 2 bases from V and 0 bases from J, with 10 bases between. The CDR3 runs 15 residues. From germline, CDR1 is SEHNR and CDR2 FQNEAQ (reference sequence). CDR3 region: CASSLSSFLNTEAFF. DNA for the CDR3: TGTGCCAGCAGCTTAAGTTCCTTTTTGAACACTGAAGCTTTCTTT.

The chain couples TRBV2 to TRBJ2-1; TRBD2 might be the D (6 bases). Germline lookup yields CDR1 SNHLY and CDR2 FYNNEI. The CDR3 is made up of 14 amino acids. Trimming left V 8 bases short and J 9 bases short, with 20 bases between. The CDR3 spells CASRRTGAGSEQFF. Written as DNA, the CDR3 is TGTGCCAGCCGACGGACGGGAGCGGGTAGTGAGCAGTTCTTC.

This clonotype was counted between two and nine times. The V and J genes are TRBV7-2 and TRBJ2-5, with TRBD2 matching 11 bases. CDR1 and CDR2 (germline): SGHTA, FQGNSA. The CDR3 has 17 amino acids. After removal of 5 bases from V and 4 bases from J, the junction contained 12 bases not matched to a gene. CDR3: CASSRPKLAGDAETQYF. CDR3 bases: TGTGCCAGCAGCCGTCCGAAACTAGCGGGGGATGCAGAGACCCAGTACTTC.